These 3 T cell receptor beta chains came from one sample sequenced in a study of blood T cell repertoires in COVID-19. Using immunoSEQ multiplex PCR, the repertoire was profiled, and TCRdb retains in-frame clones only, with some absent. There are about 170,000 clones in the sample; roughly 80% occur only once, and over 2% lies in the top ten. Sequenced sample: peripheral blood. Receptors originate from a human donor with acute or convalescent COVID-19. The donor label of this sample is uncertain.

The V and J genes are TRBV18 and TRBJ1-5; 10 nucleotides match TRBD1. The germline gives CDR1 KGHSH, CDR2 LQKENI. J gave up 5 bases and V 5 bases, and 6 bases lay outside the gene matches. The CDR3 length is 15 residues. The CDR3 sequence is CASSTGTGEDQPQHF. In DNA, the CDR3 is TGTGCCAGCTCAACCGGGACAGGGGAAGATCAGCCCCAGCATTTT.

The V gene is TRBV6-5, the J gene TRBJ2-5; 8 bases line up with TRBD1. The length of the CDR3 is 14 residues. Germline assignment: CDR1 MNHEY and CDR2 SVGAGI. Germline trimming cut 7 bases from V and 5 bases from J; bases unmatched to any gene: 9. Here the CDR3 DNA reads TGTGCCAGCACTCTGGACAGGGCTACGGAGACCCAGTACTTC. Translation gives CASTLDRATETQYF.

The CDR3 bases are TGTGCCAGCAGTGAAGAGGAGGGGACAGGGGGATTCTCCTACGAGCAGTACTTC. Translation: CASSEEEGTGGFSYEQYF. V gene TRBV6-1 combines with J gene TRBJ2-7; 11 positions match TRBD1. V trimming: 1 base; J trimming: 0 bases; junction bases outside the gene matches: 8. The CDR3 sequence is 18 residues long. Germline CDR1 and CDR2: MNHNS and SASEGT.